The TCR beta chain described here comes from a study of vaccination effects on CD4 cells after COVID-19. CDR3 size: 14 residues. Between the trimmed V and J ends, which lost 4 bases and 4 bases, there was a span of 11 bases. CDR1 KGHSH and CDR2 LQKENI come from the germline V gene. On this clone: Antigen: not known.

TCRdb keeps only in-frame clones here, not all; method: immunoSEQ multiplex PCR. The data show roughly 63,000 clones, with 80% seen just once and 9.5% to 15% held by the top ten. Prior to sequencing, the ViraFEST assay stimulated PBMC with viral peptide pools, which expanded the antigen-specific CD4+ T cells. Subsequent to 10 days of culture, CD4+ T cells were isolated. None of these healthy vaccinees had been infected with SARS-CoV-2 before vaccination. The rearrangement links TRBV18 to TRBJ2-1; D not certain. This specimen consisted of CD4+ T cells from PBMCs cultured with SARS-CoV-2 spike peptides, obtained before COVID-19 vaccination. The receptor comes from a human donor who received a COVID-19 vaccine. In DNA form, the CDR3 reads TGTGCCAGCTCACTCCTAGACGGTTACAATGAGCAGTTCTTC. The encoded protein is CASSLLDGYNEQFF.